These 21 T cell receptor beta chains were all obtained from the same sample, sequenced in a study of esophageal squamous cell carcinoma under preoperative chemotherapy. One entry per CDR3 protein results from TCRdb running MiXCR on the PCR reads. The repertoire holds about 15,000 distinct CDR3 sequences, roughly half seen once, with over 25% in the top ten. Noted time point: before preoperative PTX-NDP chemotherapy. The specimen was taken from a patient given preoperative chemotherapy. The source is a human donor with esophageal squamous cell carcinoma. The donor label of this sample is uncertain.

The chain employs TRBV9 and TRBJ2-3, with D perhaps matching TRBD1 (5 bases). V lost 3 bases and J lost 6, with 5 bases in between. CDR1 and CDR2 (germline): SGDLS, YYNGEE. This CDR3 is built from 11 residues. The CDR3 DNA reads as TGTGCCAGCAGCGCAGGGGATACGCAGTATTTT. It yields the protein CASSAGDTQYF.

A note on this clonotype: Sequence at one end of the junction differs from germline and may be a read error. The CDR3 loop reads CASKAGGHKDTQYF. DNA for the CDR3: TGTGCCAGCAAGGCAGGGGGCCACAAAGATACCCAGTACTTT. The chain employs TRBV28 and TRBJ2-3, with 8 bases identical to TRBD1. This CDR3 comprises 14 residues. Germline lookup yields CDR1 MDHEN and CDR2 SYDVKM.

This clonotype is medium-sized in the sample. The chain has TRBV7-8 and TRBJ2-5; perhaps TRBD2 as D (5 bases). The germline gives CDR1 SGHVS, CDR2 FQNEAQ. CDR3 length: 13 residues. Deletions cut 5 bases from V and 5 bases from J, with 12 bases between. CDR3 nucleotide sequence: TGTGCCAGCAGCGTGTCGCGGGTGGAGACCCAGTACTTC. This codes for CASSVSRVETQYF.

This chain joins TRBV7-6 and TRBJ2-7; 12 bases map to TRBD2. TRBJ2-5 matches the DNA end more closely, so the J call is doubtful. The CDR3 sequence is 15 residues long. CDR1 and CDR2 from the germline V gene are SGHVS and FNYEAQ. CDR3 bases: TGTGCCAGCAGCTTCACTAGCGGGAGGCCAGAGACCCAGTACTTC. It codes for CASSFTSGRPETQYF.

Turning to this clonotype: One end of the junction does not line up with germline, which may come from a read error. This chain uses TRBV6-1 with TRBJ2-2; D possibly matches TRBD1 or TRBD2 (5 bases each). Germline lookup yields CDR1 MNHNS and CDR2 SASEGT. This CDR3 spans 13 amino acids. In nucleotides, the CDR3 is TGTGCCAGCCGAGGGCAAGGCGCCGGGACGCTGTATTTT. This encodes CASRGQGAGTLYF.

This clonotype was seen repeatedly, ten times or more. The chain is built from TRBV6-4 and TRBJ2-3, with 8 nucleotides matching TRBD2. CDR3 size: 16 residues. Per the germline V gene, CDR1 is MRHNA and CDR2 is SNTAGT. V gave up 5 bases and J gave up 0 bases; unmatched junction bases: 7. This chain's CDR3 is CASSREAGGSTDTQYF. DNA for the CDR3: TGTGCCAGCAGTCGTGAGGCGGGAGGAAGCACAGATACGCAGTATTTT.

CDR3 sequence reads: CASRDSGGRVQNIQFF. The DNA for the CDR3 is TGTGCCAGCAGGGATAGCGGGGGGCGTGTCCAAAACATTCAGTTCTTC. V is TRBV12-3 or TRBV12-4 and J is TRBJ2-4; the match to TRBD2 covers 10 bases. The J call may be incorrect, as the DNA end agrees better with TRBJ2-1. This CDR3 has 16 residues.

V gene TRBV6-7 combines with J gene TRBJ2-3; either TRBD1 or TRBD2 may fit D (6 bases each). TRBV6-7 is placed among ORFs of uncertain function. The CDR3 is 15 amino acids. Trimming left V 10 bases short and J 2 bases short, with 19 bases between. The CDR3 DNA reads TGTGCCACCCCAGTCAAGGAGGGGGACACAGATACGCAGTATTTT. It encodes CATPVKEGDTDTQYF.

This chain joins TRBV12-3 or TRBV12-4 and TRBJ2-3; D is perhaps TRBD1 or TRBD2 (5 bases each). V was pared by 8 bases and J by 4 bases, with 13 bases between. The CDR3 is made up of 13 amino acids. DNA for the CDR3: TGTGCCAGCTCAATCGGGACGCCAGATACGCAGTATTTT. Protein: CASSIGTPDTQYF.

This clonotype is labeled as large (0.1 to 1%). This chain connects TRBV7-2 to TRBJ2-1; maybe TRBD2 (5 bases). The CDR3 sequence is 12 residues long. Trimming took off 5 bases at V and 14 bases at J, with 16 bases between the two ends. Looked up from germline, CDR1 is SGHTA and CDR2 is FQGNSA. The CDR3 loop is CASSLRTEDKFF. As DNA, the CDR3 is TGTGCCAGCAGCCTCAGAACGGAGGATAAGTTCTTC.

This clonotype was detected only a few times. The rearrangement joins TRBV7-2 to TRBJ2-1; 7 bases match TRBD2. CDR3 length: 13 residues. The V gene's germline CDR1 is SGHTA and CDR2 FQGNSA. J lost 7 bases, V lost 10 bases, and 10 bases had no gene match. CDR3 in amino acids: CAITGGLMNEQFF. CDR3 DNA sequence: TGTGCCATCACGGGAGGACTAATGAATGAGCAGTTCTTC.

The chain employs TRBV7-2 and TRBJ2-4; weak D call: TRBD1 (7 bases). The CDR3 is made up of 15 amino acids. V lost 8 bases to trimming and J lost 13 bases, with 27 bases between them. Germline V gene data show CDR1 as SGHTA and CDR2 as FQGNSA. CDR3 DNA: TGTGCCAGCGGGCAGGGGGGCCGAGCCAAAGACACCCAGTACTTC. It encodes CASGQGGRAKDTQYF.

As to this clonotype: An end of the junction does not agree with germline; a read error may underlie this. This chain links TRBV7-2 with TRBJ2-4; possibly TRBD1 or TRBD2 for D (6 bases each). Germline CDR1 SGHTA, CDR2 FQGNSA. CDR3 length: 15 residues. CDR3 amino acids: CAGGHGGIDQNTQYF. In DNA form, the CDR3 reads TGTGCCGGGGGGCACGGGGGAATAGACCAAAACACTCAGTACTTC.

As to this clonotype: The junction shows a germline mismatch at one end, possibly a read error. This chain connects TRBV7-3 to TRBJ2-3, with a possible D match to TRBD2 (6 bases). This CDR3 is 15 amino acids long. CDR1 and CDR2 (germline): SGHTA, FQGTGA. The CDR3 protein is CARGATGGELDTQYF. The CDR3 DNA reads TGTGCCAGGGGCGCTACTGGCGGGGAGCTAGATACCCAGTATTTC. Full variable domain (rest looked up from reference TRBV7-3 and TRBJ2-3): GAGVSQTPSNKVTEKGKYVELRCDPISGHTALYWYRQSLGQGPEFLIYFQGTGAADDSGLPNDRFFAVRPEGSVSTLKIQRTERGDSAVYLCARGATGGELDTQYFGPGTRLTVL.

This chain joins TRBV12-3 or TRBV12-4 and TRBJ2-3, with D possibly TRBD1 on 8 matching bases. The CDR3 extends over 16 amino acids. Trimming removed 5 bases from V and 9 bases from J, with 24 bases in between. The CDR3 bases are TGTGCCAGCAGTGTACAGGGGGGGAGAGGCAAAAACACGCAGTATTTT. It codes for CASSVQGGRGKNTQYF.

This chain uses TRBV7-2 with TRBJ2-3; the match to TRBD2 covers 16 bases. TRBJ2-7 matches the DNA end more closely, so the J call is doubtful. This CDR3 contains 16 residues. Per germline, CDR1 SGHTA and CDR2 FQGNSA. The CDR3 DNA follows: TGTGCCAGCAGCGCCTCCGGGACTAGCGGGAGGGGCGAGCAGTACTTC. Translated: CASSASGTSGRGEQYF.

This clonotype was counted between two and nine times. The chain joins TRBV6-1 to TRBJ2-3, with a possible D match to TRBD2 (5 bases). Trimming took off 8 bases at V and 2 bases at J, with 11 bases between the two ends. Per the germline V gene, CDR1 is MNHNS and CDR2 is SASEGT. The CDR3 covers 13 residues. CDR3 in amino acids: CASGRSDTDTQYF. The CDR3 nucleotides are TGTGCCAGCGGGAGATCTGACACAGATACGCAGTATTTT.

The CDR3 DNA reads as TGTGCCAGCAGCCACGGGACAAGGGGCTACGAGCAGTACTTC. Its protein is CASSHGTRGYEQYF. The chain employs TRBV7-3 and TRBJ2-3; D may be TRBD1 (6 bases). Judging by the DNA end, TRBJ2-7 fits better; the J call may be wrong. The CDR3 has 14 residues. From germline, CDR1 is SGHTA and CDR2 FQGTGA.

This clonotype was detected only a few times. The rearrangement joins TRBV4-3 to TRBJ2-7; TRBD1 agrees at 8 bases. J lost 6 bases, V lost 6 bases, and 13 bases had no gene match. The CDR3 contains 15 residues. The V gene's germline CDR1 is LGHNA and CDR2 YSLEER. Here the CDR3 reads CASSRGQGEAVEQYF. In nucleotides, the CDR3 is TGCGCCAGCAGTCGAGGACAGGGAGAGGCCGTCGAGCAGTACTTC.

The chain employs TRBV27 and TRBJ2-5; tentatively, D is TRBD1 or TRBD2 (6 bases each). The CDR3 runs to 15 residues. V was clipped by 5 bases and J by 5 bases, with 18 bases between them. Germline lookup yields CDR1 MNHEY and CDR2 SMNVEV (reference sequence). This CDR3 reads CASSPLGGFGETQYF. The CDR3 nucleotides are TGTGCCAGCAGTCCCCTGGGGGGCTTCGGGGAGACCCAGTACTTC.

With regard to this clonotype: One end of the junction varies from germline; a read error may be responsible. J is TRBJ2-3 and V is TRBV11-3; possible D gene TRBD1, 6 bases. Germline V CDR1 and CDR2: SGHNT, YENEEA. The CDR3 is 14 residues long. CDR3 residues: CASRGAPSTETQYF. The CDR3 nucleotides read TGTGCCAGCAGGGGGGCCCCCTCCACAGAGACGCAGTATTTC.